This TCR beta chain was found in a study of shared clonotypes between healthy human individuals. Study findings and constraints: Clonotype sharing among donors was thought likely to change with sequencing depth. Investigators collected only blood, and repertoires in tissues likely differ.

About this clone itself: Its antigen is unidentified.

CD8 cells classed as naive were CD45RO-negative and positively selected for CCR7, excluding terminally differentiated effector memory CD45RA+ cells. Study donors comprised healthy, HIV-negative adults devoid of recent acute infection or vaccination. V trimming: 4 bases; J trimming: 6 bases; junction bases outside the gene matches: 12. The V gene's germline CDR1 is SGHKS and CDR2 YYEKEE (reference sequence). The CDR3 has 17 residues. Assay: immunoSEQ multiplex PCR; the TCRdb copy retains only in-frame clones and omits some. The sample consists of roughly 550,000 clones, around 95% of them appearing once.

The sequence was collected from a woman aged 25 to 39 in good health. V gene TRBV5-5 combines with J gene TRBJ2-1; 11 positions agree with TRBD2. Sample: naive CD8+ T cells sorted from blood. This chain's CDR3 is CASSAAPTSGSGNEQFF. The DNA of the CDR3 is TGTGCCAGCAGCGCAGCCCCTACTAGCGGGAGTGGCAATGAGCAGTTCTTC.